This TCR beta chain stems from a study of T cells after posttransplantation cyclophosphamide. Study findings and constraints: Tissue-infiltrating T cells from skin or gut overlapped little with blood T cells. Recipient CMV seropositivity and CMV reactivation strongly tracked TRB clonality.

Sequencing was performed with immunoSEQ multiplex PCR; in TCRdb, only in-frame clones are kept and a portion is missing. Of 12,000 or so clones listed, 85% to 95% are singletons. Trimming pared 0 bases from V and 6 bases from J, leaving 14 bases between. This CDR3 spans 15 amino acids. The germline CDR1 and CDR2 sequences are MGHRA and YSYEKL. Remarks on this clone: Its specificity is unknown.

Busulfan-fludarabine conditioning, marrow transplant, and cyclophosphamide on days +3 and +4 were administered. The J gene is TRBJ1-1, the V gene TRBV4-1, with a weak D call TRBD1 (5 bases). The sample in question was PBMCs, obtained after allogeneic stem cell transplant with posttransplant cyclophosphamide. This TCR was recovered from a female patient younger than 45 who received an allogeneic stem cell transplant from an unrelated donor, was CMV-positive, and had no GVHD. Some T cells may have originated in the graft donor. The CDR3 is CASSQDEGRGPEAFF. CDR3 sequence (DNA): TGCGCCAGCAGCCAAGATGAGGGGAGGGGTCCTGAAGCTTTCTTT.